Each of the 10 T cell receptor beta chains below was sequenced from the same sample in a study of metastatic and nonmetastatic thyroid tumors. Thyroid surgery was preceded by no treatment in any patient. Via MiXCR, TCRdb re-called the PCR reads. In the table there are approximately 6,400 clones, more than 15% of which are singletons. Input material: tumor tissue. Receptors were obtained from a male donor with papillary thyroid cancer or a benign thyroid nodule (not recorded which). Some clones in this sample may be carry-over from other donors' samples.

CDR3 protein: CASSSGYLTNYGYTF. The CDR3 DNA follows: TGTGCCAGCAGTTCCGGCTACCTAACGAACTATGGCTACACCTTC. The chain joins TRBV27 to TRBJ1-2; D unclear. The CDR3 runs 15 residues. V lost 4 bases to trimming and J lost 2 bases, with 14 bases between them. Germline assignment: CDR1 MNHEY and CDR2 SMNVEV (reference sequence).

By sample share, this clone is large. The genes are TRBV6-1 and TRBJ2-3; 8 bases agree with TRBD2. V was clipped by 2 bases and J by 1 base; unmatched bases: 11. The germline gives CDR1 MNHNS, CDR2 SASEGT. This CDR3 region has 18 residues. For the CDR3, the DNA is TGTGCCAGCAGTGAATACAAACCCTGGCGGGAGGGCACAGATACGCAGTATTTT. It encodes CASSEYKPWREGTDTQYF.

A word on this clone: A single base separates this from a much larger clone, so it may be a read error. In the same sample, other DNA sequences code for this CDR3. The genes are TRBV27 and TRBJ2-3; a weak D match, TRBD2 (7 bases). Germline lookup yields CDR1 MNHEY and CDR2 SMNVEV (reference sequence). The CDR3 is made up of 15 amino acids. V lost 10 bases to trimming and J lost 4 bases, with 21 bases between them. Here the CDR3 DNA reads TGTGCCAAGGGAAGGGGGGGTTTTGGTGCAGATACGCAGTATTTT. Amino acids: CAKGRGGFGADTQYF.

This clone is medium-sized by share. As DNA, the CDR3 is TGTGCCAGCAGCTTAGGAGATACGCAGTATTTT. Translating gives CASSLGDTQYF. The chain carries TRBV11-2 and TRBJ2-3, with D unclear. The CDR3 extends over 11 amino acids. The V and J ends lost 1 base and 5 bases respectively, with 1 base between them. The germline V gene encodes CDR1 SGHAT and CDR2 FQNNGV. Drawing the rest from reference TRBV11-2 and TRBJ2-3, the complete variable domain is EAGVAQSPRYKIIEKRQSVAFWCNPISGHATLYWYQQILGQGPKLLIQFQNNGVVDDSQLPKDRFSAERLKGVDSTLKIQPAKLEDSAVYLCASSLGDTQYFGPGTRLTVL.

This chain connects TRBV20-1 to TRBJ1-5, with 10 bases matching TRBD1. Trimming took 7 bases from V and 9 from J; bases not matched to a gene: 6. The CDR3 has 12 amino acids. Germline V gene data show CDR1 as DFQATT and CDR2 as SNEGSKA (reference sequence). The CDR3 nucleotides are TGCAGTGAGTGGACAGGGGGTCGGCCCCAGCATTTT. Amino acids: CSEWTGGRPQHF.

J is TRBJ1-1 and V is TRBV10-1; the D gene is possibly TRBD1 (5 bases). The CDR3 sequence is 15 residues long. Germline CDR1 WNHNN, CDR2 SYGVQD (reference sequence). With 3 bases removed from V and 4 bases from J, the gap between germline ends came to 15 bases. The CDR3 nucleotides are TGCGCCAGCAGTGACGGGGCGGAGAAGGGCACTGAAGCTTTCTTT. Translation gives CASSDGAEKGTEAFF.

This clone rates as medium-sized (0.01 to 0.1%). The chain joins TRBV20-1 to TRBJ1-1; TRBD1 matches 10 bases. The germline CDR1 and CDR2 sequences are DFQATT and SNEGSKA (reference sequence). The ends lost 6 bases at V and 8 bases at J; junction bases unmatched: 12. CDR3 length equals 14 residues. The CDR3 sequence is CSAAGTGAAGEAFF. CDR3 coding DNA: TGCAGTGCAGCCGGGACAGGGGCTGCGGGAGAAGCTTTCTTT.

In the case of this clone: One junction end disagrees with the germline gene, perhaps due to a read error. The V call is TRBV2, the J call TRBJ2-2, with a tentative D call TRBD2 (5 bases). From germline, CDR1 is SNHLY and CDR2 FYNNEI. The CDR3 has 14 residues. The CDR3: CASSRDQNTGEPFF. The CDR3 DNA follows: TGTGCCAGCAGTCGGGATCAAAACACCGGGGAGCCGTTTTTT.

By sample share, this clone is medium-sized. The chain links TRBV11-2 to TRBJ2-5; D is possibly TRBD1 (6 bases). Deletions cut 4 bases from V and 0 bases from J, with 9 bases between. Germline assignment: CDR1 SGHAT and CDR2 FQNNGV. The CDR3 has 14 amino acids. CDR3 coding DNA: TGTGCCAGCAGCTCAGGACAGTACCAAGAGACCCAGTACTTC. Translating gives CASSSGQYQETQYF.

The table lists this clone with a few counts. The chain joins TRBV6-1 to TRBJ1-6, with 9 nucleotides matching TRBD1. The V and J ends lost 4 bases and 7 bases, in that order; junction bases with no gene match: 8. The CDR3 has 16 amino acids. Germline V gives CDR1 MNHNS, CDR2 SASEGT. The CDR3 region has the DNA TGTGCCAGCAGTGGAACAGGGGGCGCGAGAAATTCACCCCTCCACTTT. Amino acids: CASSGTGGARNSPLHF.